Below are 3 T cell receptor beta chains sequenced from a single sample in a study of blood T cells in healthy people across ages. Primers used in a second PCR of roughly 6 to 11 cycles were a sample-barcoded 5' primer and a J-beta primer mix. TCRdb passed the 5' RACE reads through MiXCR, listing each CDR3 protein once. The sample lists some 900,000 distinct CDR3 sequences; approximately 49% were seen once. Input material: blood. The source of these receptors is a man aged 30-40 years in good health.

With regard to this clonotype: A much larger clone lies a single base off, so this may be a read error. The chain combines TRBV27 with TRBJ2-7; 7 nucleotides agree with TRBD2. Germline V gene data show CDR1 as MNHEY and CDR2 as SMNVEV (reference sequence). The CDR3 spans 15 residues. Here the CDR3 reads CVSSLSYGGNYEQYF. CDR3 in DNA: TGTGTCAGCAGTTTATCCTACGGGGGGAACTACGAGCAGTACTTC.

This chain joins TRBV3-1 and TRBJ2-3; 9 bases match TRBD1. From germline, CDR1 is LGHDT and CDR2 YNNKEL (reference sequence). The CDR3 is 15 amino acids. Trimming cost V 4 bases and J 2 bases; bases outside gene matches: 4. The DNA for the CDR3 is TGTGCCAGCAGCCGCGGGACAGGGATCACAGATACGCAGTATTTT. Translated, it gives CASSRGTGITDTQYF.

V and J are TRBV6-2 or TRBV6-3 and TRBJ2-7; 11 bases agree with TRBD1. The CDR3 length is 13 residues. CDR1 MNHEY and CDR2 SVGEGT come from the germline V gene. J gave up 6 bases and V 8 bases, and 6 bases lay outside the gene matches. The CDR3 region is CASWDRGGREQYF. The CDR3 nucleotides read TGTGCCAGCTGGGACAGGGGGGGACGCGAGCAGTACTTC.